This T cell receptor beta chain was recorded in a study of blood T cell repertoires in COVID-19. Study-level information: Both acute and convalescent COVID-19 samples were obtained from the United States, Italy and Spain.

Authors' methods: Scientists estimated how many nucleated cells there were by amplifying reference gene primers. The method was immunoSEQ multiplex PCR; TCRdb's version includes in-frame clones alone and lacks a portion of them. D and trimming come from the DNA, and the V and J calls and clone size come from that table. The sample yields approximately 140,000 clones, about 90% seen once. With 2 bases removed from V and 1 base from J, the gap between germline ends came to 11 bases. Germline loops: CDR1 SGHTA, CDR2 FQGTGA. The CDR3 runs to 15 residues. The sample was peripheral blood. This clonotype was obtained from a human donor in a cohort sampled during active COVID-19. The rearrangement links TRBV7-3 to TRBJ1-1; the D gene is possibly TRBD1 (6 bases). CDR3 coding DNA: TGTGCCAGCAGCTTATGGGCAGGGGAGAACACTGAAGCTTTCTTT. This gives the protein CASSLWAGENTEAFF.